The text below deals with one TCR beta chain. Its antigen target is currently unknown. The input lacks base qualities; no much larger clone sits a single base away. Libraries were made using the immunoSEQ multiplex PCR assay. The table comes from immuneACCESS by way of TCRdb, which keeps in-frame sequences with V and J called. Part of the clones is missing from these tables; in studies checked, under half for an unresolved V gene and the rest for unknown reasons. For this sample the table gives some 82,000 clones, of which just under 95% were detected only once. The ten top clones hold about 0.39% of the sample. The data originate from a study of technical replicates of blood from several donors (dated by TCRdb to 2016 to 2017). Sequenced sample: T cells isolated from PBMCs. This sequence was found in a human donor in good health.

The CDR3 corresponds to CASSRGSTDTQYF. The base sequence is TGTGCCAGCAGTCGAGGGAGCACAGATACGCAGTATTTT. The chain is made from TRBV25-1 and TRBJ2-3; a tentative D match to TRBD2 spans 5 bases. The trim is 5 bases for V and 0 bases for J, with a gap of 6 bases between the germline ends. The germline V gene yields MGHDK for CDR1 and SYGVNS for CDR2. Counted from cysteine to phenylalanine, this CDR3 has 13 amino acids. Only the CDR3 region is kept as DNA, spanning 39 bases read in frame from base 1.